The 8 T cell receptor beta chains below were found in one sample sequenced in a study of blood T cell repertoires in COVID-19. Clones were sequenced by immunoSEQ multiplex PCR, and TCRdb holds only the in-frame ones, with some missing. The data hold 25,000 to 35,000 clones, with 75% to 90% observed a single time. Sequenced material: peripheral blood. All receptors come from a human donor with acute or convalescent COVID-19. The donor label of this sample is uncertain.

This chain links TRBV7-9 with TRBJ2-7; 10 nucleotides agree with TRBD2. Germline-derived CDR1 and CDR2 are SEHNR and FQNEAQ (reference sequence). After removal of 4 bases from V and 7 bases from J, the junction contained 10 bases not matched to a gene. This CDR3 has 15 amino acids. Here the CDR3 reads CASSSSGRSRYEQYF. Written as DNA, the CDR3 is TGTGCCAGCAGCTCTAGCGGGAGATCTCGCTATGAGCAGTACTTC.

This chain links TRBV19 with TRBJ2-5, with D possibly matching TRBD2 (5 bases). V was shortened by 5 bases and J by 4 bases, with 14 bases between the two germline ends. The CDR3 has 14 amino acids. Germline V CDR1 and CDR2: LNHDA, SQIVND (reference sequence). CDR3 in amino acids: CASSPTAAGETQYF. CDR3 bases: TGTGCCAGTAGTCCCACCGCTGCGGGAGAGACCCAGTACTTC.

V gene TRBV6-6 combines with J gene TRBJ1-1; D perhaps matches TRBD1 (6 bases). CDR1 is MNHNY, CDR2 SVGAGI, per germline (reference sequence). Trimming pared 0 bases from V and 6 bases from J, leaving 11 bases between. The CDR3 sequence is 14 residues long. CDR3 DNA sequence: TGTGCCAGCAGTTACTCGAGTCACAGGGCTGAAGCTTTCTTT. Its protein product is CASSYSSHRAEAFF.

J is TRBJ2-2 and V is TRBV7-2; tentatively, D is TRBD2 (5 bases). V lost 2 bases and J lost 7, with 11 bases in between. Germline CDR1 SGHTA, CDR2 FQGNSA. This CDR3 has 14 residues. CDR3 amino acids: CASSLLSSVGELFF. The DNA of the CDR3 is TGTGCCAGCAGCTTACTTAGTAGCGTCGGGGAGCTGTTTTTT. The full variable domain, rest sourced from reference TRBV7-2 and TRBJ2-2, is GAGVSQSPSNKVTEKGKDVELRCDPISGHTALYWYRQSLGQGLEFLIYFQGNSAPDKSGLPSDRFSAERTGGSVSTLTIQRTQQEDSAVYLCASSLLSSVGELFFGEGSRLTVL.

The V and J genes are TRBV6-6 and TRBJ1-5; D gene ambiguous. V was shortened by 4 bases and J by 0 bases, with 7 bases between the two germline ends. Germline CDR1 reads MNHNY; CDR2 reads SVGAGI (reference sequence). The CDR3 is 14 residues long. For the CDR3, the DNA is TGTGCCAGCAGTTTACAGTATAGCAATCAGCCCCAGCATTTT. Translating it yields CASSLQYSNQPQHF.

CDR3 coding DNA: TGTGCCAGTAGCCCCGGGACAGTCGGAAACACCATATATTTT. It translates to CASSPGTVGNTIYF. The chain combines TRBV19 with TRBJ1-3, with 7 bases matching TRBD1. Trimming took 6 bases from V and 4 from J; bases not matched to a gene: 6. CDR1 is LNHDA and CDR2 is SQIVND in the germline V gene (reference sequence). This CDR3 spans 14 amino acids. The full variable domain, in which reference TRBV19 and TRBJ1-3 provide the parts outside the CDR3, is DGGITQSPKYLFRKEGQNVTLSCEQNLNHDAMYWYRQDPGQGLRLIYYSQIVNDFQKGDIAEGYSVSREKKESFPLTVTSAQKNPTAFYLCASSPGTVGNTIYFGEGSWLTVV.

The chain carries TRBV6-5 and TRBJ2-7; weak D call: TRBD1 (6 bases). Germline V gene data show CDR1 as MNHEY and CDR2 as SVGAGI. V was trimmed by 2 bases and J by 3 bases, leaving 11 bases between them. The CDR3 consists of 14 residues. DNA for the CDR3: TGTGCCAGCAGTTACAGGCACAGGGACTACGAGCAGTACTTC. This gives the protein CASSYRHRDYEQYF.

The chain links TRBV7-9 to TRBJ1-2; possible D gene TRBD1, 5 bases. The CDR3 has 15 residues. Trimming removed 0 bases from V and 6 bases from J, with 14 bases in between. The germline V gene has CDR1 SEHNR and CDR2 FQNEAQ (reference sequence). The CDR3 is CASSLASRTIDGYTF. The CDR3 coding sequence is TGTGCCAGCAGCTTAGCGAGTAGGACAATTGATGGCTACACCTTC.